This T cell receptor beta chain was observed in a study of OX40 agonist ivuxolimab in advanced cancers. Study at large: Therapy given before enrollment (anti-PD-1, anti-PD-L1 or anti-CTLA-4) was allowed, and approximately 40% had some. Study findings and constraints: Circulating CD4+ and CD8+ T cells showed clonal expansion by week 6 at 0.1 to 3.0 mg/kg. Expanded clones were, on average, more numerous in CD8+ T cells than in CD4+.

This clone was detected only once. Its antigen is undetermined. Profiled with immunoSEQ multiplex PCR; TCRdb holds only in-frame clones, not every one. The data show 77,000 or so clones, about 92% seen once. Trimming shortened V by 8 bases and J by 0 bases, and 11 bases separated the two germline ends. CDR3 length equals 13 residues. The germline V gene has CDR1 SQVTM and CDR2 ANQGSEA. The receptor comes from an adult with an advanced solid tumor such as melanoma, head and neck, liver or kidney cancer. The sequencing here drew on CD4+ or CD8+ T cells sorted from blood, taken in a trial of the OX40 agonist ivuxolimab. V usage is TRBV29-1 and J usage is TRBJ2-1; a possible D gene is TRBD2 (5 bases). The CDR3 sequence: CSSSGSSYNEQFF. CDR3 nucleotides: TGCAGCTCTTCTGGGAGCTCCTACAATGAGCAGTTCTTC.